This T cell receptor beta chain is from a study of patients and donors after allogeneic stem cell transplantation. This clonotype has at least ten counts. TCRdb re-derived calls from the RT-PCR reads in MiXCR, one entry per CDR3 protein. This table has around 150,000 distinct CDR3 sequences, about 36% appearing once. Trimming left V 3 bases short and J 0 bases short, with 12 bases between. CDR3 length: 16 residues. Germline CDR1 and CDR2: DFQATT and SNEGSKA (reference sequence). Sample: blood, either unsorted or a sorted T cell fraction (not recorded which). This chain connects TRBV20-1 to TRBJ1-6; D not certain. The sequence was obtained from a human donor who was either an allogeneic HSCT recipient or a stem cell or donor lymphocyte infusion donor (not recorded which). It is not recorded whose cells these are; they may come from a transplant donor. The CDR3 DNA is TGCAGTGCTAGCGAGCTGGGGAGCTCCTATAATTCACCCCTCCACTTT. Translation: CSASELGSSYNSPLHF.